The 28 T cell receptor beta chains given below trace back to one sample, sequenced in a study of shared clonotypes between healthy human individuals. Sequencing used immunoSEQ multiplex PCR; TCRdb keeps in-frame clones, though not all of them. The sample has millions of clones, over 85% seen once. Sequencing was performed on naive CD4+ T cells sorted from blood. The subset was: CD45RA+ positively selected. All receptors come from a man younger than 30 in good health.

The chain recombines TRBV18 with TRBJ1-3; D not certain. Germline loops: CDR1 KGHSH, CDR2 LQKENI. The CDR3 spans 15 residues. V was cut by 1 base and J by 0 bases, with 7 bases left in between. CDR3 in amino acids: CASSPRRDSGNTIYF. In DNA, the CDR3 is TGTGCCAGCTCACCACGGCGAGACTCTGGAAACACCATATATTTT.

The J gene is TRBJ2-2, the V gene TRBV18; D gene unclear. The CDR3 loop spans 15 amino acids. Germline lookup yields CDR1 KGHSH and CDR2 LQKENI. Trimming took 6 bases from V and 1 from J, leaving 12 bases between them. The CDR3, as DNA: TGTGCCAGCTCCCCCGTTCAGGTGAACACCGGGGAGCTGTTTTTT. Its protein product is CASSPVQVNTGELFF.

As for this clone: The same CDR3 arises from other DNA sequences in this sample as well. The J gene is TRBJ2-7, the V gene TRBV7-8; D unresolved. CDR3 length: 13 residues. CDR1 is SGHVS, CDR2 FQNEAQ, per germline. V shed 1 base and J shed 2 bases, with 6 bases lying between them. The CDR3 here is CASSLGAPYEQYF. CDR3 in DNA: TGTGCCAGCAGCTTAGGAGCGCCCTACGAGCAGTACTTC.

This clone was found once. J is TRBJ2-3 and V is TRBV5-1; the D gene is possibly TRBD1 (5 bases). The length of the CDR3 is 14 residues. The V end lost 0 bases, the J end lost 4 bases, and 9 bases lay between the germline ends. The V gene's germline CDR1 is SGHRS and CDR2 YFSETQ. CDR3 loop: CASSLARVSDTQYF. CDR3 bases: TGCGCCAGCAGCTTGGCCAGGGTTTCAGATACGCAGTATTTT.

The V call is TRBV7-9, the J call TRBJ2-7; possibly TRBD1 for D (6 bases). V gave up 0 bases and J gave up 5 bases, with 11 bases separating them. Germline V gene lookup returns CDR1 SEHNR and CDR2 FQNEAQ (reference sequence). This CDR3 has 14 residues. This chain's CDR3 is CASSLALTGNEQYF. The DNA of the CDR3 is TGTGCCAGCAGCTTAGCCTTAACAGGGAACGAGCAGTACTTC.

This chain links TRBV4-2 with TRBJ1-1; the D is unclear. The germline CDR1 and CDR2 sequences are LGHNA and YNFKEQ. V lost 4 bases and J 2 bases, leaving 11 bases between the germline ends. The CDR3 covers 14 residues. As DNA, the CDR3 is TGTGCCAGCAGCCCATCTACGGGAAACACTGAAGCTTTCTTT. Amino acid sequence: CASSPSTGNTEAFF.

The V gene is TRBV20-1, the J gene TRBJ1-4; unclear D gene. Trimming stripped 0 bases from V and 8 bases from J, with 4 bases between. CDR1 and CDR2 (germline): DFQATT, SNEGSKA (reference sequence). The CDR3 contains 11 residues. Here the CDR3 reads CSARDVEKLFF. CDR3 coding DNA: TGCAGTGCTAGAGATGTCGAAAAACTGTTTTTT.

The chain couples TRBV30 to TRBJ2-5; 9 bases align to TRBD2. The CDR3 runs to 15 residues. Trimming removed 3 bases from V and 4 bases from J; junction bases left unmatched: 9. Germline V lookup: CDR1 GTSNPN, CDR2 SVGIG (reference sequence). This chain's CDR3 is CAWRPTLLAGETQYF. The CDR3 coding sequence is TGTGCCTGGAGACCCACATTACTAGCGGGAGAGACCCAGTACTTC.

This clone was recorded only once. The chain uses TRBV18 and TRBJ2-6, with a weak D call TRBD2 (6 bases). Germline V lookup: CDR1 KGHSH, CDR2 LQKENI. V was trimmed by 6 bases and J by 1 base, leaving 7 bases between them. This CDR3 is built from 14 residues. CDR3 loop: CASSRGSGANVLTF. The CDR3 coding sequence is TGTGCCAGCTCGCGGGGTTCTGGGGCCAACGTCCTGACTTTC.

V gene TRBV11-2 combines with J gene TRBJ1-2; no definite D call. With 5 bases removed from V and 5 bases from J, the gap between germline ends came to 15 bases. The V gene's germline CDR1 is SGHAT and CDR2 FQNNGV. There are 14 residues in the CDR3. The CDR3 bases are TGTGCCAGCAGCCCATACATAGGTACGTATGGCTACACCTTC. It encodes CASSPYIGTYGYTF.

The J gene is TRBJ2-1, the V gene TRBV6-6; D is possibly TRBD1 or TRBD2 (5 bases each). Trimming shortened V by 5 bases and J by 12 bases, and 23 bases separated the two germline ends. The germline CDR1 and CDR2 sequences are MNHNY and SVGAGI (reference sequence). The CDR3 loop spans 15 amino acids. CDR3 coding DNA: TGTGCCAGCAGTCAGGGACGGCTCCGAGTCTATGTGCAGTTCTTC. This codes for CASSQGRLRVYVQFF.

This CDR3 reads CASSESSPRPQHF. In nucleotides, the CDR3 is TGTGCCAGCAGTGAAAGCTCGCCTCGGCCCCAGCATTTT. The rearrangement joins TRBV6-1 to TRBJ1-5; no reliable D call. Per the germline V gene, CDR1 is MNHNS and CDR2 is SASEGT. CDR3 length: 13 residues. V lost 2 bases to trimming and J lost 9 bases, with 11 bases between them.

The V and J genes are TRBV30 and TRBJ2-7; D not certain. Germline-derived CDR1 and CDR2 are GTSNPN and SVGIG (reference sequence). Trimming pared 1 base from V and 6 bases from J, leaving 10 bases between. The CDR3 loop spans 12 amino acids. CDR3 nucleotide sequence: TGTGCCTGGAGTGATTTGAAGACCGAGCAGTACTTC. As protein: CAWSDLKTEQYF.

The chain carries TRBV5-1 and TRBJ2-1; 10 bases agree with TRBD2. Germline CDR1 is SGHRS and CDR2 is YFSETQ. The CDR3 is 15 amino acids. V lost 3 bases, J lost 7 bases, and 7 bases stayed unmatched. For the CDR3, the DNA is TGCGCCAGCAGCTCGCCGGGACTAGCGCAGAATGAGCAGTTCTTC. It encodes CASSSPGLAQNEQFF.

This rearrangement joins TRBV11-2 to TRBJ2-7; 8 nucleotides line up with TRBD2. V lost 1 base and J lost 3; bases outside the gene matches: 11. Germline V lookup: CDR1 SGHAT, CDR2 FQNNGV. This CDR3 is built from 17 residues. CDR3 amino acids: CASSLVVSSGSFYEQYF. In DNA, the CDR3 is TGTGCCAGCAGCTTAGTGGTTTCTAGCGGGTCGTTCTACGAGCAGTACTTC.

The V gene is TRBV7-8, the J gene TRBJ2-3; 11 bases map to TRBD2. The CDR3 extends over 16 amino acids. The V gene end was trimmed by 4 bases and the J gene end by 4 bases; junction bases not matched to a gene: 7. The germline CDR1 and CDR2 sequences are SGHVS and FQNEAQ. CDR3 amino acids: CASSSVTSGISDTQYF. The CDR3 nucleotides read TGTGCCAGCAGCTCTGTGACTAGCGGGATTTCAGATACGCAGTATTTT.

This clone occurred once. At the DNA level, this CDR3 is encoded by other sequences in the same sample as well. This sequence joins TRBV30 and TRBJ2-3; D gene uncertain. The ends were cut back, 3 bases at V and 6 bases at J, with 7 bases in the middle. Germline V gene data show CDR1 as GTSNPN and CDR2 as SVGIG (reference sequence). The CDR3 is made up of 11 amino acids. This CDR3 is CAWSEGDTQYF. In DNA form, the CDR3 reads TGTGCCTGGAGCGAAGGGGATACGCAGTATTTT.

The chain has TRBV18 and TRBJ2-1; possibly TRBD1 or TRBD2 for D (5 bases each). Germline-derived CDR1 and CDR2 are KGHSH and LQKENI. V was cut by 3 bases and J by 5 bases, with 11 bases left in between. The CDR3 totals 14 residues. In DNA form, the CDR3 reads TGTGCCAGCTCACCGTGGGGGATTAACAATGAGCAGTTCTTC. Encoded protein: CASSPWGINNEQFF.

This sequence joins TRBV21-1 and TRBJ1-2. TRBV21-1 is assigned pseudogene status. The CDR3 length is 14 residues. CDR3 sequence: CASSKNSQKEGYTF. The CDR3, as DNA: TGTGCCAGCAGCAAAAACTCGCAGAAGGAGGGCTACACCTTC.

This sequence joins TRBV5-6 and TRBJ1-6; D ambiguous. Per the germline V gene, CDR1 is SGHDT and CDR2 is YYEEEE. This CDR3 spans 16 amino acids. V lost 2 bases and J 5 bases, leaving 14 bases between the germline ends. The DNA for the CDR3 is TGTGCCAGCAGCTTCATGGGCGGGAAGAATAATTCACCCCTCCACTTT. It translates to CASSFMGGKNNSPLHF.

Written as DNA, the CDR3 is TGTGCCAGTAGTGTATCGGCCAGGGGAGATACGCAGTATTTT. Translating it yields CASSVSARGDTQYF. The gene calls are TRBV19 and TRBJ2-3, with D possibly matching TRBD1 (6 bases). The CDR3 covers 14 residues. CDR1 and CDR2 from the germline V gene are LNHDA and SQIVND (reference sequence). Trimming cost V 5 bases and J 5 bases, with 14 bases left between them.

The chain links TRBV11-2 to TRBJ2-3; D unresolved. This CDR3 has 11 residues. Trimming stripped 7 bases from V and 6 bases from J, with 8 bases between. Germline-derived CDR1 and CDR2 are SGHAT and FQNNGV. CDR3 coding DNA: TGTGCCAGCACCCGCCGGGATACGCAGTATTTT. This gives the protein CASTRRDTQYF.

The chain combines TRBV5-1 with TRBJ2-7, with 9 nucleotides matching TRBD1. V shed 3 bases and J 8 bases; nucleotides not matched to a gene: 9. This CDR3 has 14 residues. Looked up from germline, CDR1 is SGHRS and CDR2 is YFSETQ. The CDR3 DNA is TGCGCCAGCAGCTCCGGGACGGACAGGGGAAAGCAGTACTTC. This translates into CASSSGTDRGKQYF. The entire variable domain, with the rest obtained from reference TRBV5-1 and TRBJ2-7, is as follows: KAGVTQTPRYLIKTRGQQVTLSCSPISGHRSVSWYQQTPGQGLQFLFEYFSETQRNKGNFPGRFSGRQFSNSRSEMNVSTLELGDSALYLCASSSGTDRGKQYFGPGTRLTVT.

This chain connects TRBV5-1 to TRBJ1-4; TRBD1 agrees at 10 bases. CDR3 size: 16 residues. Germline assignment: CDR1 SGHRS and CDR2 YFSETQ. With 4 bases clipped from V and 8 bases from J, the junction kept 11 bases outside the gene matches. The CDR3 protein is CASSRYGGQGLEKLFF. CDR3 coding DNA: TGCGCCAGCAGCAGGTACGGGGGACAGGGGTTAGAAAAACTGTTTTTT.

The rearrangement uses TRBV30 and TRBJ1-1; TRBD1 matches 7 bases. V lost 0 bases to trimming and J lost 1 base; unmatched junction nucleotides: 8. This CDR3 region has 16 residues. The germline CDR1 and CDR2 sequences are GTSNPN and SVGIG (reference sequence). The CDR3 nucleotides read TGTGCCTGGAGTGTACTTCTTAGGGGGCAGAACACTGAAGCTTTCTTT. Encoded protein: CAWSVLLRGQNTEAFF. Combining the CDR3 with reference TRBV30 and TRBJ1-1 gives the whole variable domain SQTIHQWPATLVQPVGSPLSLECTVEGTSNPNLYWYRQAAGRGLQLLFYSVGIGQISSEVPQNLSASRPQDRQFILSSKKLLLSDSGFYLCAWSVLLRGQNTEAFFGQGTRLTVV.

The CDR3 here is CASSYGGPRGGYTF. The CDR3 DNA follows: TGTGCCAGCAGTTATGGGGGGCCTAGGGGTGGCTACACCTTC. V and J are TRBV27 and TRBJ1-2; D is possibly TRBD1 (6 bases). Germline V lookup: CDR1 MNHEY, CDR2 SMNVEV (reference sequence). V was shortened by 4 bases and J by 7 bases, with 16 bases between the two germline ends. This CDR3 region has 14 residues.

The chain uses TRBV6-5 and TRBJ2-7; the match to TRBD2 covers 10 bases. Trimming at V came to 8 bases and at J to 2 bases, leaving 3 bases not matched to a gene. The V gene's germline CDR1 is MNHEY and CDR2 SVGAGI. The CDR3 spans 13 residues. CDR3 DNA sequence: TGTGCCAGCTCTAGCGGGAGAACCTACGAGCAGTACTTC. Protein product: CASSSGRTYEQYF.

The chain recombines TRBV9 with TRBJ2-1; D is uncertain. The V and J ends lost 0 bases and 9 bases respectively, with 13 bases between them. CDR3 length: 14 amino acids. Germline values: CDR1 SGDLS, CDR2 YYNGEE. The CDR3 coding sequence is TGTGCCAGCAGCGTAGAGTGGGAAGGGATTGAGCAGTTCTTC. Its protein product is CASSVEWEGIEQFF. The whole variable domain, remainder taken from reference TRBV9 and TRBJ2-1, is DSGVTQTPKHLITATGQRVTLRCSPRSGDLSVYWYQQSLDQGLQFLIQYYNGEERAKGNILERFSAQQFPDLHSELNLSSLELGDSALYFCASSVEWEGIEQFFGPGTRLTVL.